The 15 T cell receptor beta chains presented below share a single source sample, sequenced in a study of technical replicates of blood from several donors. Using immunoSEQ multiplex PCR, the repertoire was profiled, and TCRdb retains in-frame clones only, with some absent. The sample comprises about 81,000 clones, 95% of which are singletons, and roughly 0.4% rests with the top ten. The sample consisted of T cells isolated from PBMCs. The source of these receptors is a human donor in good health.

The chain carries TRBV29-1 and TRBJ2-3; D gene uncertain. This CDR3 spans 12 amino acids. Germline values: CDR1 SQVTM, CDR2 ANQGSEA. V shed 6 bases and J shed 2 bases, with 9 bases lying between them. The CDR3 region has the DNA TGCAGCGTCGCGGAGTCCACAGATACGCAGTATTTT. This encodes CSVAESTDTQYF.

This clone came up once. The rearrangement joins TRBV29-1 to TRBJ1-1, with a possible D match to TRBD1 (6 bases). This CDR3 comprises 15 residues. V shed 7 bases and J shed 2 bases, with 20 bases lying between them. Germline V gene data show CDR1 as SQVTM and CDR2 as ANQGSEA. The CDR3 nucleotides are TGCAGCGCTGACCGCACAGGGATGGTTAACACTGAAGCTTTCTTT. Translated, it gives CSADRTGMVNTEAFF.

The CDR3 is CSVVRAGELFF. The CDR3 bases are TGCAGCGTTGTAAGAGCCGGGGAGCTGTTTTTT. The chain employs TRBV29-1 and TRBJ2-2; D is undetermined. Germline V gene sequence: CDR1 SQVTM, CDR2 ANQGSEA. The V end was cut by 4 bases, the J end by 6 bases, with 6 bases between. The CDR3 consists of 11 residues.

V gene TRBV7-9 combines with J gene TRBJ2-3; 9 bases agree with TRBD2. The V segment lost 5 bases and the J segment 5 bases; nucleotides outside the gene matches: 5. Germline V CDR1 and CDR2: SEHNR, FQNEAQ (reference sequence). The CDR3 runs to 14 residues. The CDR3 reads CASSLSGSRDTQYF. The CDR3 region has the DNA TGTGCCAGCAGCCTTAGCGGGAGTAGAGATACGCAGTATTTT.

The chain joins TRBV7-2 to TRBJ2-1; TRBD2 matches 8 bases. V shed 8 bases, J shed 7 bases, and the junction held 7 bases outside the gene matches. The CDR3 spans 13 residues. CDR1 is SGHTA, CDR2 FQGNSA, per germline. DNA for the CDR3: TGTGCCAGCCGGCGTGTAGCGGGAAATGAGCAGTTCTTC. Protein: CASRRVAGNEQFF.

Here the CDR3 DNA reads TGTGCCAGCAGCTTGGGCGTCTCCCTCTACGAGCAGTACTTC. This translates into CASSLGVSLYEQYF. The chain couples TRBV5-6 to TRBJ2-7; D call uncertain. The germline CDR1 and CDR2 sequences are SGHDT and YYEEEE. V dropped 0 bases and J dropped 3 bases, with 10 bases sitting between them. CDR3 length: 14 amino acids.

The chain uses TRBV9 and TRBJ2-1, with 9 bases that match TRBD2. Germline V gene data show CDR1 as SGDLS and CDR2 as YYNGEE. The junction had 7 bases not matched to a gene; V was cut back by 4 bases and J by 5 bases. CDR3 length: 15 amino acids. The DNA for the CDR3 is TGTGCCAGCAGCCCCGGGTCTAGCGGGAACAATGAGCAGTTCTTC. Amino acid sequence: CASSPGSSGNNEQFF.

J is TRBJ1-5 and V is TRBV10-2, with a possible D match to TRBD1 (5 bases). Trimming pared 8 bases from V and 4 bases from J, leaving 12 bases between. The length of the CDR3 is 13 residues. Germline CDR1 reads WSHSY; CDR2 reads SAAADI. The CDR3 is CASSEQENQPQHF. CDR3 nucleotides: TGCGCCAGCTCAGAACAGGAGAATCAGCCCCAGCATTTT.

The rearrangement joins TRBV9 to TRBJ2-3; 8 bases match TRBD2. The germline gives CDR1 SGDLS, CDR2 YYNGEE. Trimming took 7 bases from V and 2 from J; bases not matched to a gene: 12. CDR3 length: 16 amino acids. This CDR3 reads CASSPLAGSSTDTQYF. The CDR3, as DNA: TGTGCCAGCTCCCCCTTAGCGGGAAGTTCCACAGATACGCAGTATTTT. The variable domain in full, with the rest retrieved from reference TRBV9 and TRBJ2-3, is DSGVTQTPKHLITATGQRVTLRCSPRSGDLSVYWYQQSLDQGLQFLIQYYNGEERAKGNILERFSAQQFPDLHSELNLSSLELGDSALYFCASSPLAGSSTDTQYFGPGTRLTVL.

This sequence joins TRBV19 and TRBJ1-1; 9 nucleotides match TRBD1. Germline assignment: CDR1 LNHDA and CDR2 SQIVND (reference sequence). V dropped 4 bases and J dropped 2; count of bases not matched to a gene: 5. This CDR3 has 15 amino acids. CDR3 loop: CASSRDRAFNTEAFF. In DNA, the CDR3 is TGTGCCAGTAGTAGGGACAGGGCTTTTAACACTGAAGCTTTCTTT.

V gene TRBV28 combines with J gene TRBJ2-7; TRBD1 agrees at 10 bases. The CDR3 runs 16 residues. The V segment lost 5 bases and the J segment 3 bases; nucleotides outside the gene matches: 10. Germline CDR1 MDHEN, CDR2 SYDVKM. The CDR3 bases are TGTGCCAGCAGTGTCCCGGCGGGACAGGGGAACTACGAGCAGTACTTC. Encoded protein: CASSVPAGQGNYEQYF.

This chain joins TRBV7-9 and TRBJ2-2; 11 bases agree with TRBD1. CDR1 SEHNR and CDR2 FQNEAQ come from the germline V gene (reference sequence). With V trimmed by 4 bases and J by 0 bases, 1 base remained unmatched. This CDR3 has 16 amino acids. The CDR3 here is CASSWTGGPNTGELFF. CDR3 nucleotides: TGTGCCAGCAGCTGGACAGGGGGCCCGAACACCGGGGAGCTGTTTTTT.

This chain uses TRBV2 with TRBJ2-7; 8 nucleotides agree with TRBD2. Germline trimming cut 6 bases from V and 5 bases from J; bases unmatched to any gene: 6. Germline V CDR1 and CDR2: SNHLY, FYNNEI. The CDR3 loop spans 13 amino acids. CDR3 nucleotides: TGTGCCAGCAGGGACGGGAGGGGAAACGAGCAGTACTTC. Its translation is CASRDGRGNEQYF.

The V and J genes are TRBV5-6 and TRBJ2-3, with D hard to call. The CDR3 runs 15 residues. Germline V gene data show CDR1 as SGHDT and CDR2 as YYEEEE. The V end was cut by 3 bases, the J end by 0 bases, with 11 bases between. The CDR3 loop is CASSSYAGSTDTQYF. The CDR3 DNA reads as TGTGCCAGCAGCTCTTATGCAGGTAGCACAGATACGCAGTATTTT.

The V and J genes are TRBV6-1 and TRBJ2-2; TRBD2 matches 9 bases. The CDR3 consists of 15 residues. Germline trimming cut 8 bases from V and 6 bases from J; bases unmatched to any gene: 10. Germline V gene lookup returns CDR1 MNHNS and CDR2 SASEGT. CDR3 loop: CASLWTSALAGELFF. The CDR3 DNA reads TGTGCCAGCCTATGGACTAGCGCTTTGGCCGGGGAGCTGTTTTTT.